This T cell receptor (beta chain) was found in a study of post-analysis software for immune sequencing data. Study findings and constraints: Controls showed lower frequencies than patients for roughly five TRBV segments, and TRBV5-6, TRBV5-1 and TRBV20-1 were among these.

cDNA libraries for TCR beta contained unique molecular identifiers. One entry per CDR3 protein, called by TCRdb with MiXCR from the PCR reads. The repertoire holds fewer than 850,000 distinct CDR3 sequences, with 40% to 55% as singletons. Germline CDR1 reads MNHEY; CDR2 reads SMNVEV (reference sequence). The CDR3 covers 15 residues. Trimming at V came to 5 bases and at J to 0 bases, leaving 4 bases not matched to a gene. As for this clonotype: Its antigen is undetermined.

The rearrangement links TRBV27 to TRBJ2-3; 8 bases fit TRBD2. Sample: blood. The sequence derives from a girl between 5 and 17 years old with multiple sclerosis. CDR3 sequence: CASSPTSVSTDTQYF. The CDR3, as DNA: TGTGCCAGCAGTCCGACTAGCGTTAGCACAGATACGCAGTATTTT.